One sample yielded the 15 T cell receptor beta chains listed below, sequenced in a study of CD8 T cells in ankylosing spondylitis. A single record per CDR3 protein comes from TCRdb applying MiXCR to the 5' RACE reads. Of 150,000 or so distinct CDR3 sequences in the sample, approximately 32% were seen once. The sequenced sample consisted of synovial fluid, either unsorted or a sorted T cell fraction (not recorded which). Receptors originate from a male donor with ankylosing spondylitis.

This clonotype was seen a handful of times. The chain has TRBV5-1 and TRBJ2-1; D is uncertain. The CDR3 is 11 amino acids. The germline V and J ends were trimmed by 0 bases and 8 bases, with 3 bases remaining between them. Germline loops: CDR1 SGHRS, CDR2 YFSETQ. The CDR3 DNA is TGCGCCAGCAGCTTGGAGCATGAGCAGTTCTTC. It yields the protein CASSLEHEQFF.

This clonotype was counted at least ten times. This rearrangement joins TRBV30 to TRBJ1-1; D call uncertain. Germline V gives CDR1 GTSNPN, CDR2 SVGIG (reference sequence). V was trimmed by 3 bases and J by 5 bases, leaving 19 bases between them. This CDR3 has 15 amino acids. In DNA form, the CDR3 reads TGTGCCTGGAGACCCCAGGTCCAAGATGATACTGAAGCTTTCTTT. Translated: CAWRPQVQDDTEAFF.

The chain has TRBV6-5 and TRBJ1-2, with D tentatively TRBD1 (6 bases). Germline V gives CDR1 MNHEY, CDR2 SVGAGI. This CDR3 contains 16 residues. Trimming cost V 1 base and J 3 bases, with 15 bases left between them. The CDR3 here is CASSYYQGYDHYGYTF. CDR3 DNA: TGTGCCAGCAGTTACTACCAGGGGTATGATCACTATGGCTACACCTTC.

This clonotype was picked up a small number of times. CDR3 amino acids: CASSYSTGWGNPEAFF. For the CDR3, the DNA is TGTGCCAGCAGTTACTCGACAGGGTGGGGAAACCCTGAAGCTTTCTTT. V usage is TRBV6-2 or TRBV6-3 and J usage is TRBJ1-1, with 7 bases lining up with TRBD1. The CDR3 consists of 16 residues. Germline V gene sequence: CDR1 MNHEY, CDR2 SVGEGT. The V segment lost 0 bases and the J segment 6 bases; nucleotides outside the gene matches: 10.

This clonotype was seen a few times. The CDR3 loop is CASSPLGTPINEQFF. The CDR3 region has the DNA TGCGCCAGCAGCCCCCTCGGGACTCCTATCAATGAGCAGTTCTTC. The J gene is TRBJ2-1, the V gene TRBV4-3; maybe TRBD2 (6 bases). The V gene lost 4 bases and the J gene lost 6 bases, with 16 bases spanning the gap. This CDR3 contains 15 residues. Germline values: CDR1 LGHNA, CDR2 YSLEER.

This clonotype came up a few times. CDR3 nucleotides: TGTGCCAGCAGTATGCGGACAGGGATATTTGAAAAACTGTTTTTT. Protein product: CASSMRTGIFEKLFF. The V and J genes are TRBV25-1 and TRBJ1-4; 8 bases are shared with TRBD1. Trimming removed 5 bases from V and 7 bases from J; junction bases left unmatched: 9. Germline V gives CDR1 MGHDK, CDR2 SYGVNS. The CDR3 has 15 residues.

This clonotype appeared many times. The chain is built from TRBV2 and TRBJ2-7, with D perhaps being TRBD1 or TRBD2 (5 bases each). V lost 7 bases and J lost 0, with 25 bases in between. CDR1 is SNHLY, CDR2 FYNNEI, per germline. The CDR3 length is 18 residues. The CDR3 bases are TGTGCCAGCATCGGGGCTGAGGTTGTCAGCCGAGCCTCCTACGAGCAGTACTTC. Its translation: CASIGAEVVSRASYEQYF.

This clonotype was seen at least ten times. The chain joins TRBV2 to TRBJ1-1; D not resolved. This CDR3 comprises 13 residues. V was clipped by 4 bases and J by 1 base, with 7 bases between them. In germline, CDR1 is SNHLY, CDR2 FYNNEI. CDR3 protein: CASSGRGNTEAFF. The DNA for the CDR3 is TGTGCCAGCAGTGGACGGGGGAACACTGAAGCTTTCTTT.

The chain recombines TRBV15 with TRBJ2-1, with a tentative D call TRBD2 (6 bases). Germline V gene lookup returns CDR1 LNHNV and CDR2 YYDKDF (reference sequence). This CDR3 region has 15 residues. Trimming cost V 0 bases and J 7 bases, with 13 bases left between them. CDR3 bases: TGTGCCACCAGCAGAGATCGGGAGCGCTGGAATGAGCAGTTCTTC. Its protein is CATSRDRERWNEQFF. The entire variable domain, with the rest obtained from reference TRBV15 and TRBJ2-1, is as follows: DAMVIQNPRYQVTQFGKPVTLSCSQTLNHNVMYWYQQKSSQAPKLLFHYYDKDFNNEADTPDNFQSRRPNTSFCFLDIRSPGLGDTAMYLCATSRDRERWNEQFFGPGTRLTVL.

This clonotype showed up many times. The chain joins TRBV5-4 to TRBJ1-4; no clear D gene. The germline V gene encodes CDR1 SGHNT and CDR2 YYREEE (reference sequence). The V and J ends lost 0 bases and 0 bases respectively, with 6 bases between them. The CDR3 has 15 residues. In nucleotides, the CDR3 is TGTGCCAGCAGCTTGGAAGGTGCAACTAATGAAAAACTGTTTTTT. Encoded protein: CASSLEGATNEKLFF.

The chain couples TRBV20-1 to TRBJ1-1; D remains unclear. The V and J ends lost 0 bases and 4 bases respectively, with 6 bases between them. The CDR3 runs to 12 residues. CDR1 is DFQATT, CDR2 SNEGSKA, per germline (reference sequence). Here the CDR3 DNA reads TGCAGTGCTAGAGATAGGGTCACTGAAGCTTTCTTT. Residues: CSARDRVTEAFF.

V and J are TRBV2 and TRBJ2-3, with a possible D match to TRBD1 (5 bases). Between the trimmed V and J ends, which lost 3 bases and 11 bases, there was a span of 9 bases. Germline assignment: CDR1 SNHLY and CDR2 FYNNEI. This CDR3 spans 11 amino acids. The CDR3, as DNA: TGTGCCAGCAGTGATAGGGGAAGGCAGTATTTT. Amino acid sequence: CASSDRGRQYF.

J is TRBJ1-5 and V is TRBV3-1, with 9 bases identical to TRBD1. This CDR3 is built from 14 residues. V was clipped by 4 bases and J by 6 bases; unmatched bases: 4. Per the germline V gene, CDR1 is LGHDT and CDR2 is YNNKEL (reference sequence). The chain's CDR3 is CASSLTGGGQPQHF. The DNA for the CDR3 is TGTGCCAGCAGCCTAACAGGGGGCGGTCAGCCCCAGCATTTT.

The rearrangement joins TRBV6-2 or TRBV6-3 to TRBJ2-3; 8 bases match TRBD2. CDR3 size: 15 residues. V lost 5 bases and J lost 3; bases outside the gene matches: 7. Germline V gene sequence: CDR1 MNHEY, CDR2 SVGEGT. For the CDR3, the DNA is TGTGCCAGCAGTGGGCCGGGACTAGGGACAGATACGCAGTATTTT. Protein product: CASSGPGLGTDTQYF.

The CDR3 loop is CASSRTGPLTDTQYF. The CDR3, as DNA: TGTGCCAGCAGCCGGACAGGGCCACTCACAGATACGCAGTATTTT. V usage is TRBV4-2 and J usage is TRBJ2-3, with 8 bases fitting TRBD1. CDR3 length: 15 residues. Germline trimming cut 4 bases from V and 2 bases from J; bases unmatched to any gene: 5. Germline lookup yields CDR1 LGHNA and CDR2 YNFKEQ.